This T cell receptor beta chain comes out of a study of OX40 agonist ivuxolimab in advanced cancers. Regarding the research as a whole: Ivuxolimab, which targeted the costimulatory receptor OX40 (CD134), was an agonistic, fully human IgG2 monoclonal antibody. Intravenous ivuxolimab was administered to patients every 2 weeks at six dose levels: 0.01, 0.1, 0.3, 1.5, 3 and 10 mg/kg. Patients were allowed to have had prior anti-PD-1, anti-PD-L1 or anti-CTLA-4 therapy, and approximately 43% of the dose-escalation patients had previously received checkpoint inhibitors. Partial responses occurred in three dose-escalation patients: two with cutaneous melanoma and one with hepatocellular carcinoma. Of the roughly 51 patients in dose escalation, approximately 20 had hepatocellular carcinoma, about 15 had melanoma, 9 had renal cell carcinoma and 9 had head and neck cancer. The paper describes the monotherapy dose-escalation part (N ≈ 51 patients) of the phase I trial of ivuxolimab. The dose-escalation cohort was approximately 83% male with a mean age of approximately 59 years, ranging from roughly 20 to 80. The point of sequencing TCRbeta in the periphery was to test whether ivuxolimab changed TCR sequence diversity and drove clonal T-cell expansion. Overall study outcomes, separate from this receptor: The antigen specificity of the clonally expanded peripheral T cells was not determined. At doses of 0.1 to 3.0 mg/kg, clonal expansion of both CD4+ and CD8+ blood T cells was observed from baseline to week 6. Partial responders in the 0.1-3.0 mg/kg groups had among the lowest normalized peripheral clonal expansion, especially among CD8+ T cells. Low levels of normalized T-cell clonal expansion were also seen in some nonresponding patients. After ivuxolimab, CD8+ T cells had more expanded clones than CD4+ T cells on average.

As for this clone: The antigen it binds to is not known. Base qualities were left out, and no much larger clone turns up one base away.

The CDR3, cysteine through phenylalanine, is 13 amino acids long. Just the 39-base CDR3 DNA is kept, in frame starting at base 1. For CDR1 and CDR2, the germline V gene lists SGHRS and YFSETQ. A distance of 12 bases separates the germline ends of V and J, which lose 0 bases and 9 bases respectively. Patients with a history of autoimmune disease or receiving systemic immunosuppression were excluded from the trial. Peripheral blood for TCR sequencing was drawn from every dose cohort at baseline, at cycle 4 day 1 and at cycle 7 day 1. Samples came from an open-label, multicenter, first-in-human phase I dose-escalation trial of ivuxolimab. Adults with locally advanced or metastatic melanoma, renal cell, hepatocellular, or head and neck squamous cell carcinoma were enrolled in the trial. CD4+ and CD8+ T cells were sorted separately from peripheral blood before TCR sequencing. Genomic DNA was extracted from sorted cells for sequencing of the TCRbeta CDR3 region. The immunoSEQ Assay was used to sequence the TCRbeta CDR3 regions. TCRdb limited this immuneACCESS table to in-frame rearrangements with V and J called. A share of clones is missing; checked studies link under half to unresolved V genes, and the rest is unexplained. In all, the sample holds about 86,000 clones, and roughly nine tenths of those were seen once. Approximately 9.3% of the sample is held by the ten biggest clonotypes.

This TCR was sampled from an adult with an advanced solid tumor such as melanoma, head and neck, liver or kidney cancer. Sample: CD4+ or CD8+ T cells sorted from blood, taken in a trial of the OX40 agonist ivuxolimab. Rearrangement joined TRBV5-1 to TRBJ2-5; the D gene remains uncertain. This receptor carries the CDR3 CASSLDSPQAQYF. The nucleotides are TGCGCCAGCAGCTTGGATAGTCCCCAGGCCCAGTACTTC. The full variable domain, with segments outside the CDR3 supplied by the reference TRBV5-1 and TRBJ2-5 proteins, appears as KAGVTQTPRYLIKTRGQQVTLSCSPISGHRSVSWYQQTPGQGLQFLFEYFSETQRNKGNFPGRFSGRQFSNSRSEMNVSTLELGDSALYLCASSLDSPQAQYFGPGTRLLVL.